This TCR beta chain comes out of a study of blood T cell repertoires in COVID-19. Looking at the study overall: Acute and convalescent COVID-19 specimens originated in the United States, Italy and Spain. The analysed material was cDNA or gDNA that came from T cells, B-cell-depleted T cells, or PBMCs.

Per the authors' pipeline: By means of reference gene primer amplification, nucleated cell counts were estimated. The data were produced by immunoSEQ multiplex PCR, yet TCRdb's version contains in-frame clones alone and is incomplete. Clone size and the V and J calls come from that table; the DNA yielded D and trimming. The sample contains roughly 200,000 clones, roughly 85% of which appear only once. Trimming removed 0 bases at V and 2 bases at J, with 9 bases between. This CDR3 has 15 residues. The germline CDR1 and CDR2 sequences are SEHNR and FQNEAQ (reference sequence). The clonotype was recovered from a man between 60 and 75 years old with active or convalescent COVID-19. The sequenced sample was peripheral blood. The rearrangement links TRBV7-9 to TRBJ2-3, with a tentative D call TRBD1 (6 bases). The CDR3 protein is CASSLAGAYTDTQYF. CDR3 coding DNA: TGTGCCAGCAGCTTAGCGGGGGCTTACACAGATACGCAGTATTTT.